The present T cell receptor (beta chain) was sequenced within a study of Graves' ophthalmopathy and Graves' hyperthyroidism. This CDR3 has 14 residues. The V and J ends lost 3 bases and 1 base, in that order; junction bases with no gene match: 1. Germline loops: CDR1 LNHDA, CDR2 SQIVND (reference sequence). Concerning this clonotype: Its antigen is unknown.

Ophthalmopathy-affected donors exhibited moderate-to-severe activity, CAS ≥3, NOSPECS ≥4, and duration under 3 months. Ineligible for inclusion were patients with other autoimmune diseases, uncontrolled infections, pregnancy or lactation. Orbital computed tomography, together with clinical symptoms, serum thyroxine, TRAb and thyroid ultrasound, was used for diagnosis. Study-wide results and limits: An 81.08% specificity and 87.88% sensitivity were achieved by a 13-signature model that separated ophthalmopathy from stable hyperthyroidism.

Amplification from RNA transcripts yielded the TCR beta CDR3 regions. Second-round multiplex PCR followed a first-round RT-PCR using HTBI primers. In TCRdb, the multiplex PCR reads were re-called with MiXCR into one record per CDR3 protein. The sample carries about 180,000 distinct CDR3 sequences, 30% to 45% recorded once. This sequence was found in a woman aged 40 to 50 with Graves' ophthalmopathy. The sample was peripheral blood. The rearrangement links TRBV19 to TRBJ1-1; 8 bases agree with TRBD1. CDR3 sequence: CASSIQGANTEAFF. The CDR3 DNA sequence: TGTGCCAGTAGTATCCAGGGGGCGAACACTGAAGCTTTCTTT.